This T cell receptor beta chain appears in the sequencing data of a study of blood T cell repertoires in COVID-19. Overall study context: COVID-19 samples from acute and convalescent phases originated in the United States, Italy and Spain. T cells, B-cell-depleted T cells, or PBMCs supplied cDNA or gDNA.

Per the study methods: By means of reference gene primer amplification, nucleated cell counts were estimated. Measured with immunoSEQ multiplex PCR; TCRdb has only the in-frame clones, and not every one. D and trimming were read from the DNA, whereas the V and J calls and clone size are those reported in that table. The top ten hold roughly 2.6% of the sample, which has 130,000 to 150,000 clones, about 85% seen once. The sequenced sample was peripheral blood. The sequence was collected from a human donor with acute or convalescent COVID-19. The donor label of this sample is uncertain.

CDR3: CASSLTITDTQYF. The CDR3 DNA follows: TGTGCCAGCAGCCTGACAATCACAGATACGCAGTATTTT. This chain links TRBV5-4 with TRBJ2-3; D unclear. CDR3 length: 13 residues. Per germline, CDR1 SGHNT and CDR2 YYREEE (reference sequence). Trimming pared 4 bases from V and 2 bases from J, leaving 8 bases between.